The 3 T cell receptor beta chains below come from one sample, sequenced in a study of T-cell memory formation after mild COVID-19. TCRdb recomputed calls from the 5' RACE reads with MiXCR, one row per CDR3 protein. This sample has more than 200,000 distinct CDR3 sequences, with 16% found just once. The sequenced sample consisted of PBMCs or a T cell subset sorted from them (not recorded which). The receptor source for this set is a man aged 18 to 29 who had mild COVID-19 (a few samples of this study predate the infection). Cell type and time point are not known.

The CDR3 reads CASRGGASTDTQYF. The DNA of the CDR3 is TGTGCCAGCAGAGGGGGGGCTTCAACAGATACGCAGTATTTT. The V gene is TRBV5-6, the J gene TRBJ2-3; TRBD2 is a possible D gene (7 bases). V was cut by 5 bases and J by 3 bases, with 13 bases left in between. CDR1 and CDR2 from the germline V gene are SGHDT and YYEEEE. This CDR3 is 14 amino acids long.

A few counts support this clonotype. The rearrangement joins TRBV14 to TRBJ2-7, with 7 bases fitting TRBD2. CDR1 is SGHDN, CDR2 FVKESK, per germline. The V gene end was trimmed by 1 base and the J gene end by 1 base; junction bases not matched to a gene: 4. CDR3 length: 15 residues. CDR3 bases: TGTGCCAGCAGCCAAGCCCGGGGACTATCCTACGAGCAGTACTTC. Amino acid sequence: CASSQARGLSYEQYF.

This clonotype was seen at least ten times. The CDR3 DNA is TGCGCCAGCAGCTACGGACAGGCGAGCTCCTACAATGAGCAGTTCTTC. This translates into CASSYGQASSYNEQFF. The V and J genes are TRBV5-1 and TRBJ2-1, with 7 bases fitting TRBD1. Per the germline V gene, CDR1 is SGHRS and CDR2 is YFSETQ. Losses at the gene ends were 3 bases for V and 0 bases for J; bases not matched to a gene: 6. This CDR3 spans 16 amino acids.